These T cell receptor beta chains were read from a single sample in a study of blood T cell repertoires in COVID-19. Repertoires were generated with immunoSEQ multiplex PCR, while TCRdb's copy carries only in-frame clones and drops some. The table has about 200,000 clones, around 89% seen once. The sequenced material came from PBMCs or T cells enriched from blood (not recorded which). Receptors originate from a young man who had recovered from COVID-19. CDR3s include the opening cysteine and the closing phenylalanine or tryptophan. The order of the fields is V gene, J gene, clone size, D gene, CDR3 DNA, CDR3 protein. A D gene is named only where the DNA matches it firmly. Size is omitted from some rows. Given values are once, few, many or a class for expanded clones.

TRBV2	TRBJ2-7	-	-	TGTGCCAGCAGAATGGACTACCACGAGCAGTACTTC	CASRMDYHEQYF
TRBV7-6	TRBJ1-3	-	-	TGTGCCAGCAGCTCGACAGGATCTGGAAACACCATATATTTT	CASSSTGSGNTIYF
TRBV6-5	TRBJ2-7	-	TRBD1	TGTGCCAGCAGAACCGGGACAGGGTCCTTGGAGCAGTACTTC	CASRTGTGSLEQYF
TRBV7-9	TRBJ1-1	-	-	TGTGCCAGCAGCTTAGGAGGCGGCACTGAAGCTTTCTTT	CASSLGGGTEAFF
TRBV29-1	TRBJ2-7	-	TRBD2	TGCAGCGTAACGGTTAGCGGGACGCTCTCCTACGAGCAGTACTTC	CSVTVSGTLSYEQYF
TRBV11-1	TRBJ2-7	-	-	TGTGCCAGCAGCTACGGGAGCTACGAGCAGTACTTC	CASSYGSYEQYF
TRBV4-3	TRBJ2-1	-	TRBD2	TGCGCCAGCAGCCAAGGACTAGCGGGACCCTACAATGAGCAGTTCTTC	CASSQGLAGPYNEQFF
TRBV5-4	TRBJ1-2	-	TRBD1	TGTGCCAGCAGCGACAGGGGATCCTATGGCTACACCTTC	CASSDRGSYGYTF
TRBV19	TRBJ1-2	-	-	TGTGCCAGTAGTATGACTCGGAGAACCTATGGCTACACCTTC	CASSMTRRTYGYTF
TRBV11-1	TRBJ2-7	-	-	TGTGCCAGCAGCTTAGGACTAGACAATGCCTACGAGCAGTACTTC	CASSLGLDNAYEQYF
TRBV10-3	TRBJ1-1	-	-	TGTGCCATCAAGAGCCGACAGGTGAACACTGAAGCTTTCTTT	CAIKSRQVNTEAFF
TRBV2	TRBJ1-1	-	-	TGTGCCAGCAGTGACCCGGGGACTGAAGCTTTCTTT	CASSDPGTEAFF
TRBV7-7	TRBJ2-1	-	-	TGTGCCAGCAGCTTAGGAGGGTTGAGTGAGCAGTTCTTC	CASSLGGLSEQFF
TRBV9	TRBJ2-5	-	TRBD2	TGTGCCAGCAGCAATAGACTAGCCAGCGAGACCCAGTACTTC	CASSNRLASETQYF
TRBV28	TRBJ2-3	once	TRBD2	TGTGCCAGCATCGGACTAGGTCCAGATACGCAGTATTTT	CASIGLGPDTQYF
TRBV7-2	TRBJ2-7	-	TRBD2	TGTGCCAGCAGCGACCCTCCAGCGGGGGCCTACGAGCAGTACTTC	CASSDPPAGAYEQYF
TRBV10-3	TRBJ2-5	-	TRBD1	TGTGCCATCAGCGACGGACAGGGGACGCGGGAGACCCAGTACTTC	CAISDGQGTRETQYF
TRBV25-1	TRBJ2-1	-	-	TGTGCCAGCAGTGAAGGAGGGGGCGAGCAGTTCTTC	CASSEGGGEQFF
TRBV4-3	TRBJ2-3	-	TRBD2	TGCGCCAGCAGCCAAGATTATGCGGGGGGCACAGATACGCAGTATTTT	CASSQDYAGGTDTQYF
TRBV27	TRBJ1-1	-	-	TGTGCCAGCAGTTTATTCGGGGGGCTGGGCACTGAAGCTTTCTTT	CASSLFGGLGTEAFF
TRBV5-1	TRBJ2-7	-	-	TGCGCCAGCAGCATAACGACAGGCCACTACGAGCAGTACTTC	CASSITTGHYEQYF
TRBV2	TRBJ1-1	-	TRBD1	TGTGCCAGCAGTTACACAGGGACAGGAGAAGCTTTCTTT	CASSYTGTGEAFF
TRBV3-1/TRBV3-2	TRBJ2-1	-	TRBD2	TGTGCCAGCAGCCAAGATGGGGCGACTAGCGGGAGAGCTGAGCAGTTCTTC	CASSQDGATSGRAEQFF
TRBV11-2	TRBJ2-3	-	TRBD2	TGTGCCAGCATATTGAGCGGGGGGACCCAGCCCTATTTT	CASILSGGTQPYF
TRBV9	TRBJ1-1	-	-	TGTGCCAGCAGCGCCCGACTCATGAACACTGAAGCTTTCTTT	CASSARLMNTEAFF
TRBV28	TRBJ1-6	-	TRBD1	TGTGCCAGCAGTTCGACGAGGACAGGGGGTAATTCACCCCTCCACTTT	CASSSTRTGGNSPLHF
TRBV3-1/TRBV3-2	TRBJ1-1	-	TRBD1	TGTGCCAGCAGGGCCCAACAGGGGGAAGGCACTGAAGCTTTCTTT	CASRAQQGEGTEAFF
TRBV7-9	TRBJ1-2	-	-	TGTGCCAGCAGCTTAGTTTCAGGTATTGGCTACACCTTC	CASSLVSGIGYTF
TRBV2	TRBJ1-4	-	-	TGTGCCAGCGGGGGGGCCTCGACTAATGAAAAACTGTTTTTT	CASGGASTNEKLFF
TRBV11-3	TRBJ1-1	few	-	TGTGCCAGCAGCTTAGGGGGACTTAACACTGAAGCTTTCTTT	CASSLGGLNTEAFF
TRBV15	TRBJ2-1	-	-	TGTGCCACCAGCAGAGATGCCCCCAGCTCCTACAATGAGCAGTTCTTC	CATSRDAPSSYNEQFF
TRBV7-2	TRBJ2-2	-	TRBD1	TGTGCCAGCAGACTTACAGGGGCGAACACCGGGGAGCTGTTTTTT	CASRLTGANTGELFF
TRBV12-3/TRBV12-4	TRBJ1-6	-	-	TGTGCCAGCAGTTCCAGGAATTCACCCCTCCACTTT	CASSSRNSPLHF
TRBV2	TRBJ1-2	-	TRBD1	TGTGCCAGCAGGGAGGACAGGGCCTTCTATGGCTACACCTTC	CASREDRAFYGYTF
TRBV30	TRBJ1-1	-	-	TGTGCCTGGAGGGACACCCAGAACACTGAAGCTTTCTTT	CAWRDTQNTEAFF
TRBV5-1	TRBJ1-4	-	-	TGCGCCAGCAGCTTGGATGTCTCGGCAACTAATGAAAAACTGTTTTTT	CASSLDVSATNEKLFF
TRBV3-1/TRBV3-2	TRBJ2-2	-	TRBD2	TGTGCCAGAGAGATTTCGCTTGGGAGGACGATAGGGAGGGACACCGGGGAGCTGTTTTTT	CAREISLGRTIGRDTGELFF
TRBV19	TRBJ2-3	-	-	TGTGCCAGTAGCGACAGACCCCTTAGCACAGATACGCAGTATTTT	CASSDRPLSTDTQYF
TRBV5-1	TRBJ2-7	-	-	TGCGCCAGCAGCCGGACAGTACCCTACGAGCAGTACTTC	CASSRTVPYEQYF
TRBV24-1	TRBJ2-5	-	TRBD1	TGTGCCACCAGTGACTGGACAGGGAGAGAGGTGACGAACCAAGAGACCCAGTACTTC	CATSDWTGREVTNQETQYF
TRBV12-3/TRBV12-4	TRBJ1-3	once	-	TGTGCCAGCGCCACAAGCTCTGGAAACACCATATATTTT	CASATSSGNTIYF
TRBV28	TRBJ1-5	-	-	TGTGCCAGCCACGGGCGGGCGAATCTCGAGCAGCCCCAGCATTTT	CASHGRANLEQPQHF
TRBV9	TRBJ2-7	-	-	TGTGCCAGCAGCGTAGGTCAGAGCGAGACCTACGAGCAGTACTTC	CASSVGQSETYEQYF
TRBV24-1	TRBJ1-5	-	TRBD1	TGTGCCACCAGTGACGGGACAGGCCTGCGAACCAGCCAGCATTTT	CATSDGTGLRTSQHF
TRBV7-2	TRBJ1-2	-	-	TGTGCCAGCAGCGACAAAGCTAACTATGGCTACACCTTC	CASSDKANYGYTF
TRBV7-2	TRBJ2-3	once	-	TGTGCCAGCAGCTTATGGGCAAGAGATACGCAGTATTTT	CASSLWARDTQYF
TRBV5-1	TRBJ2-2	-	TRBD1	TGCGCCAGCAGCTTGACACAGGGGCGGGACACCGGGGAGCTGTTTTTT	CASSLTQGRDTGELFF
TRBV19	TRBJ2-7	-	TRBD2	TGTGCCAGTAGTATTGCTAGCGGGAGCTACGAGCAGTACTTC	CASSIASGSYEQYF
TRBV11-2	TRBJ2-3	-	-	TGTGCCAGCAGCTCATCCGGGAGCGCCGCCCCCACGCAGTATTTT	CASSSSGSAAPTQYF
TRBV19	TRBJ1-1	-	TRBD1	TGTGCCAGTAGTATAGGTGACAGGGTTTCTGAAGCTTTCTTT	CASSIGDRVSEAFF
TRBV11-2	TRBJ2-7	-	TRBD1	TGTGCCAGCAGCCAAACAGGGGTCCCATCAGGAGAGCAGTACTTC	CASSQTGVPSGEQYF
TRBV7-9	TRBJ1-1	few	-	TGTGCCAGCAACACAGGTCCAAGCTCCACTGAAGCTTTCTTT	CASNTGPSSTEAFF
TRBV2	TRBJ2-5	-	TRBD1	TGTGCCAGCAGGCCCGGGACAGGGCAAGAGACCCAGTACTTC	CASRPGTGQETQYF
TRBV7-8	TRBJ2-3	-	-	TGTGCCAGCAGCTTAGCGCGTGTGGAGGGCGCAGATACGCAGTATTTT	CASSLARVEGADTQYF
TRBV24-1	TRBJ2-3	-	-	TGTGCCACCAGTGATATCCGGGACAACACAGATACGCAGTATTTT	CATSDIRDNTDTQYF
TRBV9	TRBJ1-2	-	-	TGTGCCAGCAGCGTAGAGCCTCTTGGGAGGGAGCATGGCTACACCTTC	CASSVEPLGREHGYTF
TRBV7-9	TRBJ1-2	once	-	TGTGCCAGCAGCTTAGATAATGGCTCAGGACGACAGGGCTACACCTTC	CASSLDNGSGRQGYTF
TRBV5-5	TRBJ2-1	once	TRBD1	TGTGCCAGCAGCCGTTCGGGACAGGGGGCCAATGAGCAGTTCTTC	CASSRSGQGANEQFF